The 26 T cell receptor beta chains below come from one sample, sequenced in a study of shared clonotypes between healthy human individuals. Sequenced by immunoSEQ multiplex PCR; TCRdb stores in-frame clones only, minus some. The repertoire holds about 230,000 clones, with over 50% as singletons. Specimen: memory CD4+ T cells sorted from blood. The subset is: CD45RA-negative fraction. The receptors were gathered from a man aged 30 to 39 in good health.

This clone showed up just a few times. V gene TRBV25-1 combines with J gene TRBJ2-7, with a tentative D call TRBD2 (5 bases). Trimming pared 9 bases from V and 2 bases from J, leaving 17 bases between. The CDR3 is 14 amino acids. Germline V gives CDR1 MGHDK, CDR2 SYGVNS. DNA of the CDR3: TGTGCCAGGGAGCGAGGGCTATTTGCCTACGAGCAGTACTTC. The encoded protein is CARERGLFAYEQYF.

The V call is TRBV15, the J call TRBJ2-1; D perhaps matches TRBD1 (5 bases). The V end lost 1 base, the J end lost 5 bases, and 21 bases lay between the germline ends. The V gene's germline CDR1 is LNHNV and CDR2 YYDKDF (reference sequence). The CDR3 loop spans 18 amino acids. The CDR3 DNA sequence: TGTGCCACCAGCAGAGGGGTAGGGGAAGGGTGGTTCGACAATGAGCAGTTCTTC. It translates to CATSRGVGEGWFDNEQFF.

The V and J genes are TRBV25-1 and TRBJ2-3, with 11 positions matching TRBD2. CDR1 is MGHDK and CDR2 is SYGVNS in the germline V gene. The CDR3 has 16 residues. The J segment lost 2 bases and the V segment lost 7 bases, leaving 8 bases of the junction unmatched. The CDR3 spells CASKPTSGTSTDTQYF. The CDR3 nucleotides are TGTGCCAGCAAGCCGACTAGCGGGACATCCACAGATACGCAGTATTTT.

This clone appeared once. The chain carries TRBV19 and TRBJ1-1, with D possibly TRBD1 on 6 matching bases. This CDR3 has 13 amino acids. With 6 bases removed from V and 2 bases from J, the gap between germline ends came to 10 bases. In germline, CDR1 is LNHDA, CDR2 SQIVND (reference sequence). The CDR3 loop reads CASRTGDNTEAFF. CDR3 DNA: TGTGCCAGTAGGACAGGTGACAACACTGAAGCTTTCTTT.

V usage is TRBV7-8 and J usage is TRBJ2-7; the D gene is possibly TRBD2 (6 bases). Germline V gives CDR1 SGHVS, CDR2 FQNEAQ. Trimming took 4 bases from V and 0 from J, leaving 13 bases between them. The CDR3 sequence is 15 residues long. CDR3 bases: TGTGCCAGCAGCTCGGGACTCAGCCCCTCCTACGAGCAGTACTTC. It encodes CASSSGLSPSYEQYF.

Only a few counts were recorded for this clone. The chain has TRBV4-3 and TRBJ2-2, with D possibly TRBD2 on 5 matching bases. V shed 0 bases and J shed 5 bases, with 13 bases lying between them. Germline V gene sequence: CDR1 LGHNA, CDR2 YSLEER. This CDR3 has 16 amino acids. The CDR3 bases are TGCGCCAGCAGCCAAGATCCTCGCGCGGGTACCGGGGAGCTGTTTTTT. Amino acid sequence: CASSQDPRAGTGELFF.

The chain carries TRBV7-2 and TRBJ2-2; D gene unclear. Per germline, CDR1 SGHTA and CDR2 FQGNSA. Trimming took 5 bases from V and 4 from J, leaving 11 bases between them. The CDR3 length is 14 residues. CDR3 nucleotide sequence: TGTGCCAGCAGCCCGCGAATAAGCACCGGGGAGCTGTTTTTT. Translated, it gives CASSPRISTGELFF.

V is TRBV7-4 and J is TRBJ2-7; a weak D match, TRBD1 (5 bases). V was pared by 5 bases and J by 3 bases, with 11 bases between. The CDR3 totals 13 residues. Germline CDR1 SGHVT, CDR2 SQSDAQ. CDR3 nucleotides: TGTGCCAGCAGCCTGCAGGGCCACTACGAGCAGTACTTC. Translation gives CASSLQGHYEQYF.

Comment on this clone: The same CDR3 is also encoded by other DNA sequences in this sample. The chain uses TRBV9 and TRBJ2-2, with D possibly TRBD2 on 5 matching bases. Trimming stripped 0 bases from V and 2 bases from J, with 8 bases between. Germline V gene data show CDR1 as SGDLS and CDR2 as YYNGEE. The CDR3 length is 15 residues. The CDR3, as DNA: TGTGCCAGCAGCGTAGTCGGAGGCAACACCGGGGAGCTGTTTTTT. Residues: CASSVVGGNTGELFF.

This clone was counted many times. The same CDR3 can be traced to other DNA sequences in this sample. The rearrangement links TRBV2 to TRBJ2-1; 11 bases map to TRBD2. The CDR3 contains 16 residues. The germline V gene encodes CDR1 SNHLY and CDR2 FYNNEI. V lost 6 bases to trimming and J lost 0 bases; unmatched junction nucleotides: 4. CDR3 region: CASRLAGGSSYNEQFF. The CDR3 nucleotides are TGTGCCAGCAGGCTAGCGGGAGGAAGCTCCTACAATGAGCAGTTCTTC.

This chain uses TRBV12-1 with TRBJ2-3; the table calls TRBD2, which could not be checked here. TRBV12-1 has pseudogene status. CDR3 length equals 15 residues. CDR3 sequence (DNA): TGTGCCAGCAGCATGGGGGGGAATGGCACAGATACGCAGTATTTT. As protein: CASSMGGNGTDTQYF.

The V and J genes are TRBV29-1 and TRBJ2-1, with D perhaps given as TRBD1 or TRBD2 (5 bases each). Germline V CDR1 and CDR2: SQVTM, ANQGSEA. The V gene lost 5 bases and the J gene lost 0 bases, with 20 bases spanning the gap. The CDR3 consists of 17 residues. CDR3 bases: TGCAGCGTTCGGCCGGGACCCGCGAAAAGCTCCTACAATGAGCAGTTCTTC. This translates into CSVRPGPAKSSYNEQFF.

V usage is TRBV7-2 and J usage is TRBJ1-1; D gene ambiguous. V shed 3 bases and J shed 11 bases, with 19 bases lying between them. CDR3 length: 14 residues. Germline CDR1 SGHTA, CDR2 FQGNSA. The CDR3 loop is CASSLEARSESAFF. In nucleotides, the CDR3 is TGTGCCAGCAGCTTGGAAGCCCGCTCGGAGAGCGCTTTCTTT.

This clone occurred once. Compared with germline, one end of the junction differs, possibly owing to a read error. This chain connects TRBV27 to TRBJ2-7; 7 positions match TRBD1. The length of the CDR3 is 14 residues. CDR1 is MNHEY and CDR2 is SMNVEV in the germline V gene (reference sequence). In nucleotides, the CDR3 is TGTGCCAGCAGTGAAGACAGGGTCTCCCACGAGCAGTACTTC. Protein product: CASSEDRVSHEQYF.

This clone was counted once. V gene TRBV28 combines with J gene TRBJ2-3; 11 bases line up with TRBD1. Trimming cost V 6 bases and J 5 bases; bases outside gene matches: 28. The CDR3 is 22 amino acids. CDR1 is MDHEN and CDR2 is SYDVKM in the germline V gene. The CDR3, as DNA: TGTGCCAGCAGCGGCGCTCCCGGGACAGGGGGTGAGGGGAGGGCCGTTGGAGATACGCAGTATTTT. It encodes CASSGAPGTGGEGRAVGDTQYF.

V is TRBV5-1 and J is TRBJ1-2; a weak D match, TRBD1 (6 bases). The CDR3 is 13 amino acids. Trimming left V 4 bases short and J 5 bases short, with 12 bases between. Germline assignment: CDR1 SGHRS and CDR2 YFSETQ. This chain's CDR3 is CASSRRDNYGYTF. Written as DNA, the CDR3 is TGCGCCAGCAGCCGCCGGGACAATTATGGCTACACCTTC. Filled out from reference TRBV5-1 and TRBJ1-2, the complete variable domain reads KAGVTQTPRYLIKTRGQQVTLSCSPISGHRSVSWYQQTPGQGLQFLFEYFSETQRNKGNFPGRFSGRQFSNSRSEMNVSTLELGDSALYLCASSRRDNYGYTFGSGTRLTVV.

J is TRBJ2-5 and V is TRBV7-9, with 8 bases matching TRBD1. Germline CDR1 and CDR2: SEHNR and FQNEAQ (reference sequence). The CDR3 runs 14 residues. V shed 5 bases and J 1 base; nucleotides not matched to a gene: 3. CDR3 in DNA: TGTGCCAGCAGCCGCGGGACAGGCCAAGAGACCCAGTACTTC. This codes for CASSRGTGQETQYF.

V usage is TRBV5-1 and J usage is TRBJ2-3; D may be TRBD2 (7 bases). Germline values: CDR1 SGHRS, CDR2 YFSETQ. The CDR3 extends over 17 amino acids. Trimming left V 1 base short and J 4 bases short, with 19 bases between. The chain's CDR3 is CASSLMGGQVPPDTQYF. CDR3 in DNA: TGCGCCAGCAGCTTGATGGGGGGGCAAGTTCCCCCAGATACGCAGTATTTT. The whole variable domain, filled in from reference TRBV5-1 and TRBJ2-3, reads KAGVTQTPRYLIKTRGQQVTLSCSPISGHRSVSWYQQTPGQGLQFLFEYFSETQRNKGNFPGRFSGRQFSNSRSEMNVSTLELGDSALYLCASSLMGGQVPPDTQYFGPGTRLTVL.

V and J are TRBV10-3 and TRBJ2-7, with 7 nucleotides matching TRBD1. Germline CDR1 and CDR2: ENHRY and SYGVKD. Trimming cost V 10 bases and J 6 bases; bases outside gene matches: 15. This CDR3 is built from 14 residues. Here the CDR3 reads CATSREGQSSEQYF. The CDR3 DNA is TGTGCCACCAGCCGTGAGGGACAGTCATCCGAGCAGTACTTC.

The chain links TRBV5-4 to TRBJ1-1; D call uncertain. Between the trimmed V and J ends, which lost 0 bases and 2 bases, there was a span of 8 bases. Per germline, CDR1 SGHNT and CDR2 YYREEE (reference sequence). The CDR3 sequence is 14 residues long. CDR3 DNA: TGTGCCAGCAGCTTGGGAGGCCCCAACACTGAAGCTTTCTTT. Its translation: CASSLGGPNTEAFF.

The chain is built from TRBV5-1 and TRBJ2-5; D is perhaps TRBD2 (6 bases). Germline values: CDR1 SGHRS, CDR2 YFSETQ. The CDR3 contains 15 residues. Deletions cut 0 bases from V and 3 bases from J, with 12 bases between. CDR3 DNA: TGCGCCAGCAGCTTGGGGGGAGGCTTTAAAGAGACCCAGTACTTC. Protein sequence: CASSLGGGFKETQYF.

This clone has only a few counts. The chain couples TRBV28 to TRBJ2-1; D is unclear. The germline CDR1 and CDR2 sequences are MDHEN and SYDVKM. The CDR3 length is 14 residues. V lost 5 bases and J lost 1, with 9 bases in between. The CDR3 spells CASSVRRSYNEQFF. The DNA for the CDR3 is TGTGCCAGCAGTGTGCGGAGATCCTACAATGAGCAGTTCTTC.

This rearrangement joins TRBV18 to TRBJ2-1; 8 nucleotides align to TRBD2. There are 13 residues in the CDR3. Trimming removed 6 bases from V and 9 bases from J; junction bases left unmatched: 7. Germline V gene lookup returns CDR1 KGHSH and CDR2 LQKENI. CDR3: CASSPKAGAEQFF. In DNA form, the CDR3 reads TGTGCCAGCTCTCCTAAAGCGGGAGCTGAGCAGTTCTTC. Drawing the rest from reference TRBV18 and TRBJ2-1, the complete variable domain is NAGVMQNPRHLVRRRGQEARLRCSPMKGHSHVYWYRQLPEEGLKFMVYLQKENIIDESGMPKERFSAEFPKEGPSILRIQQVVRGDSAAYFCASSPKAGAEQFFGPGTRLTVL.

The chain couples TRBV6-1 to TRBJ2-5; tentatively, D is TRBD1 (5 bases). This CDR3 comprises 14 residues. Trimming pared 0 bases from V and 9 bases from J, leaving 14 bases between. Germline CDR1 reads MNHNS; CDR2 reads SASEGT. CDR3 in amino acids: CASSEASGLGAQYF. The DNA of the CDR3 is TGTGCCAGCAGTGAAGCGTCAGGGTTAGGGGCCCAGTACTTC.

DNA for the CDR3: TGCAGCGTGGGGGACGGCACCTCTGGAAACACCATATATTTT. Its translation: CSVGDGTSGNTIYF. The chain uses TRBV29-1 and TRBJ1-3; D might be TRBD1 (5 bases). CDR3 length: 14 residues. Germline V gene data show CDR1 as SQVTM and CDR2 as ANQGSEA. V lost 6 bases and J 0 bases, leaving 12 bases between the germline ends.

The V call is TRBV6-6, the J call TRBJ2-1; D unclear. The CDR3 totals 10 residues. Germline lookup yields CDR1 MNHNY and CDR2 SVGAGI (reference sequence). Deletions cut 4 bases from V and 7 bases from J, with 2 bases between. The CDR3 DNA follows: TGTGCCAGCAGTTGGAATGAGCAGTTCTTC. Its protein product is CASSWNEQFF.